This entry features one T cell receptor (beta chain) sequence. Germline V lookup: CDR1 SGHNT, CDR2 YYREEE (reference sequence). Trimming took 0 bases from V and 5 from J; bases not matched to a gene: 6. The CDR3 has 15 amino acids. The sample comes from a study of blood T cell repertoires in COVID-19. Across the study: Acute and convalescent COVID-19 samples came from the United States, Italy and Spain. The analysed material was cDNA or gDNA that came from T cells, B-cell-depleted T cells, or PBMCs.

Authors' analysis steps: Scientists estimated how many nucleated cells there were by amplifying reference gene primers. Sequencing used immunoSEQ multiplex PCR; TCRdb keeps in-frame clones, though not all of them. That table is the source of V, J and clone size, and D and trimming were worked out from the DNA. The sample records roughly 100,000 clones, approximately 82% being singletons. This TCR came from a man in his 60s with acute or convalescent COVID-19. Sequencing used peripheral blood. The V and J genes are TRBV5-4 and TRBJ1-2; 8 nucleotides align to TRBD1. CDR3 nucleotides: TGTGCCAGCAGCTTGGCCCCAGGGGGCCAGTATGGCTACACCTTC. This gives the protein CASSLAPGGQYGYTF.